This entry concerns a single T cell receptor (beta chain). Antigen specificity is unknown. These data come from a study of CD8+ T cells in alopecia areata. Looking at the study overall: Those patients who were treated received oral tofacitinib, which was given at 5 to 10 mg twice daily for moderate-to-severe alopecia areata. Study-level points and caveats: Many expanded lesional clones stayed in scalp and blood while on tofacitinib.

Treatment indicated: oral pan-JAK inhibitor, 5-10 mg twice daily. As part of sample collection, lesional scalp punch biopsies and peripheral blood were taken from alopecia areata patients. Per germline, CDR1 SEHNR and CDR2 FQNEAQ (reference sequence). V gave up 4 bases and J gave up 5 bases, with 17 bases separating them. The CDR3 consists of 15 residues. Extracted from the samples, RNA was reverse transcribed into cDNA to serve as the sequencing template. This table comes from immunoSEQ multiplex PCR, and its TCRdb copy is limited to in-frame clones, with some not included. The table has over 95,000 clones, less than 60% seen once.

This specimen consisted of CD4+ T cells sorted from blood, obtained at week 24, from a patient treated with tofacitinib. V gene TRBV7-9 combines with J gene TRBJ2-5; D may correspond to TRBD1 or TRBD2 (5 bases each). The TCR sequence derives from a human donor with alopecia areata. The CDR3 loop is CASSSDSGSPETQYF. The DNA of the CDR3 is TGTGCCAGCAGCTCGGACTCAGGGTCTCCGGAGACCCAGTACTTC.